The 18 T cell receptor beta chains listed next were all sequenced from one sample in a study of Graves' ophthalmopathy and Graves' hyperthyroidism. TCR beta CDR3 amplification used RNA transcripts. First-round RT-PCR employed HTBI primers, with a second-round multiplex PCR after it. TCRdb re-called the multiplex PCR reads with MiXCR, one entry per CDR3 protein. In the table there are about 550,000 distinct CDR3 sequences, less than 45% of which are singletons. The sequenced sample consisted of peripheral blood or thyroid tissue (not recorded which). Receptors were obtained from an adult man with Graves' hyperthyroidism.

This clonotype showed up many times. The chain employs TRBV2 and TRBJ2-7; 9 bases map to TRBD1. Germline CDR1 SNHLY, CDR2 FYNNEI. Trimming cost V 8 bases and J 6 bases; bases outside gene matches: 5. This CDR3 has 12 amino acids. The CDR3 is CASDRGSVEQYF. The CDR3 DNA reads as TGTGCCAGCGACAGGGGGTCCGTCGAGCAGTACTTC.

The table lists this clonotype with many counts. DNA for the CDR3: TGTGCCACCCGAGGGTCGCAGGGAGGTGAGACCCAGTACTTC. It is translated as CATRGSQGGETQYF. The chain carries TRBV7-9 and TRBJ2-5; D is possibly TRBD2 (6 bases). This CDR3 spans 14 amino acids. The germline gives CDR1 SEHNR, CDR2 FQNEAQ (reference sequence). V lost 10 bases and J 5 bases, leaving 20 bases between the germline ends.

This chain joins TRBV9 and TRBJ2-1, with TRBD2 matching over 12 bases. The CDR3 totals 17 residues. Germline CDR1 is SGDLS and CDR2 is YYNGEE. V was pared by 0 bases and J by 7 bases, with 8 bases of the junction left unmatched. CDR3 amino acids: CASSVDTSGRLGNEQFF. In DNA form, the CDR3 reads TGTGCCAGCAGCGTAGACACTAGCGGGAGGTTAGGGAATGAGCAGTTCTTC.

The chain couples TRBV4-3 to TRBJ2-7; 9 positions agree with TRBD1. Looked up from germline, CDR1 is LGHNA and CDR2 is YSLEER. With 1 base clipped from V and 2 bases from J, the junction kept 15 bases outside the gene matches. CDR3 length: 19 residues. CDR3 protein: CASSQVGGEGTGFAYEQYF. The CDR3, as DNA: TGCGCCAGCAGCCAAGTGGGGGGTGAAGGGACAGGGTTCGCCTACGAGCAGTACTTC.

The chain joins TRBV7-9 to TRBJ2-5, with 9 bases fitting TRBD2. V trimming: 4 bases; J trimming: 1 base; junction bases outside the gene matches: 4. This CDR3 has 15 amino acids. Germline V gives CDR1 SEHNR, CDR2 FQNEAQ (reference sequence). This CDR3 is CASSSSGALQETQYF. The CDR3 nucleotides read TGTGCCAGCAGCTCTAGCGGGGCACTCCAAGAGACCCAGTACTTC.

The chain links TRBV5-1 to TRBJ2-1, with 9 bases lining up with TRBD1. Trimming removed 3 bases from V and 4 bases from J; junction bases left unmatched: 2. Germline V gene sequence: CDR1 SGHRS, CDR2 YFSETQ. The CDR3 contains 14 residues. The CDR3 DNA reads TGCGCCAGCAGCTGGGACAGGGATTACAATGAGCAGTTCTTC. Amino acids: CASSWDRDYNEQFF.

This clonotype has more than one count but fewer than ten. The CDR3 DNA reads TGTGCTAGACCGGGACGCGGCCAAGAGACCCAGTACTTC. This sequence encodes CARPGRGQETQYF. The chain links TRBV9 to TRBJ2-5; D tentatively reads TRBD1 or TRBD2 (5 bases each). The length of the CDR3 is 13 residues. Germline values: CDR1 SGDLS, CDR2 YYNGEE.

The V and J genes are TRBV12-3 or TRBV12-4 and TRBJ1-5; TRBD1 might be the D (6 bases). The CDR3 totals 15 residues. The ends were cut back, 7 bases at V and 0 bases at J, with 13 bases in the middle. CDR3 sequence reads: CASTEGVSSNQPQHF. For the CDR3, the DNA is TGTGCCAGCACCGAGGGGGTCTCTAGCAATCAGCCCCAGCATTTT.

This clonotype was seen only a few times. The chain recombines TRBV12-3 or TRBV12-4 with TRBJ1-3; D is unresolved. The V end was cut by 5 bases, the J end by 0 bases, with 11 bases between. The CDR3 consists of 15 residues. The CDR3 loop reads CASSAGRSSGNTIYF. Written as DNA, the CDR3 is TGTGCCAGCAGTGCCGGACGGAGCTCTGGAAACACCATATATTTT.

This clonotype was seen only once. One junction end disagrees with the germline gene, perhaps due to a read error. The V gene is TRBV7-3, the J gene TRBJ2-7, with D hard to call. From germline, CDR1 is SGHTA and CDR2 FQGTGA. The CDR3 has 14 amino acids. CDR3 residues: CASSLSGFYNEQLF. For the CDR3, the DNA is TGTGCCAGCAGCTTAAGTGGGTTCTACAATGAGCAGCTCTTC.

Comment on this clonotype: With a much larger clone just one base away, this may be a read error. In DNA form, the CDR3 reads TGTGCCAGCAGCTTAGGGTTCGGGAGTAGCAACGAGCAGTCCTTC. Translated, it gives CASSLGFGSSNEQSF. The chain is built from TRBV7-6 and TRBJ2-7, with a tentative D call TRBD2 (6 bases). Germline CDR1 reads SGHVS; CDR2 reads FNYEAQ. The CDR3 sequence is 15 residues long.

This clonotype occurred a few times. The chain links TRBV28 to TRBJ2-7, with 7 bases identical to TRBD1. The CDR3 runs 12 residues. After removal of 10 bases from V and 2 bases from J, the junction contained 5 bases not matched to a gene. Looked up from germline, CDR1 is MDHEN and CDR2 is SYDVKM. In DNA form, the CDR3 reads TGTGCCATCAAGACAGGGCCCTACGAGCAGTACTTC. This codes for CAIKTGPYEQYF. Based on the CDR3 plus reference TRBV28 and TRBJ2-7, the full variable domain is DVKVTQSSRYLVKRTGEKVFLECVQDMDHENMFWYRQDPGLGLRLIYFSYDVKMKEKGDIPEGYSVSREKKERFSLILESASTNQTSMYLCAIKTGPYEQYFGPGTRLTVT.

This clonotype was seen repeatedly, ten times or more. The CDR3 DNA reads TGCGCCAGCAGCTTGGCCAGCGGGGGGAATCAGCCCCAGCATTTT. Translated: CASSLASGGNQPQHF. This chain uses TRBV5-1 with TRBJ1-5; a possible D gene is TRBD1 (5 bases). The CDR3 is made up of 15 amino acids. Germline V gene data show CDR1 as SGHRS and CDR2 as YFSETQ. With 0 bases removed from V and 4 bases from J, the gap between germline ends came to 11 bases.

This clonotype appeared many times. This chain uses TRBV12-3 or TRBV12-4 with TRBJ2-2; D uncertain. CDR3 size: 13 residues. V lost 2 bases and J lost 4, with 5 bases in between. CDR3 sequence reads: CASSLPGTGELFF. The CDR3 DNA sequence: TGTGCCAGCAGTTTACCGGGCACCGGGGAGCTGTTTTTT.

This clonotype was counted many times. The CDR3 nucleotides are TGTGCCAGCAGCTCGGACAGGGGCACCTATGGCTACACCTTC. As protein: CASSSDRGTYGYTF. The genes are TRBV13 and TRBJ1-2; 9 bases match TRBD1. Germline loops: CDR1 PRHDT, CDR2 FYEKMQ (reference sequence). V dropped 4 bases and J dropped 4; count of bases not matched to a gene: 4. The CDR3 sequence is 14 residues long.

As to this clonotype: Since a much larger clone is just one base distant, this may be a read error. The rearrangement links TRBV20-1 to TRBJ1-1; tentative D call: TRBD1 (5 bases). The length of the CDR3 is 16 residues. Germline V gene sequence: CDR1 DFQATT, CDR2 SNEGSKA (reference sequence). This chain's CDR3 is CSARDFYGGLNAEAFF. As DNA, the CDR3 is TGCAGTGCTAGAGATTTTTATGGGGGATTGAACGCTGAAGCTTTCTTT.

The chain recombines TRBV12-3 or TRBV12-4 with TRBJ2-5, with 7 bases aligning to TRBD1. V lost 4 bases, J lost 1 base, and 6 bases stayed unmatched. The length of the CDR3 is 15 residues. CDR3 sequence (DNA): TGTGCCAGCAGTTCAGGGGGAGCTACCCAAGAGACCCAGTACTTC. It is translated as CASSSGGATQETQYF.

This clonotype was observed a few times. The chain links TRBV12-3 or TRBV12-4 to TRBJ2-3, with D possibly matching TRBD2 (5 bases). Trimming took 7 bases from V and 0 from J, leaving 20 bases between them. The CDR3 is made up of 17 amino acids. The CDR3 protein is CASIKTLRLASTDTQYF. DNA of the CDR3: TGTGCCAGCATCAAAACCCTTCGCCTAGCTAGCACAGATACGCAGTATTTT.